This T cell receptor (beta chain) was sequenced during a study of Graves' ophthalmopathy and Graves' hyperthyroidism. Findings of the study overall: Sensitivity of about 70% and specificity of around 72% were achieved by the model that predicted ophthalmopathy progression.

Amplification from RNA transcripts yielded the TCR beta CDR3 regions. HTBI primers were employed in first-round RT-PCR, then a second-round multiplex PCR followed. TCRdb re-called the multiplex PCR reads through MiXCR, storing one row per CDR3 protein. The sample has a few hundred thousand distinct CDR3 sequences, about a fifth seen once; the top ten hold around 40%. This clonotype was seen many times. The antigen is undetermined. This TCR derives from a woman between 50 and 59 years old with Graves' ophthalmopathy. The sequenced material came from peripheral blood.

The CDR3 bases are TGCAGTGCTAGAGTTAGAGGTTTTGGCTACACCTTC. Its protein product is CSARVRGFGYTF. The chain links TRBV20-1 to TRBJ1-2; D gene unclear. Trimming shortened V by 1 base and J by 7 bases, and 10 bases separated the two germline ends. Germline V gene data show CDR1 as DFQATT and CDR2 as SNEGSKA (reference sequence). This CDR3 is built from 12 residues.